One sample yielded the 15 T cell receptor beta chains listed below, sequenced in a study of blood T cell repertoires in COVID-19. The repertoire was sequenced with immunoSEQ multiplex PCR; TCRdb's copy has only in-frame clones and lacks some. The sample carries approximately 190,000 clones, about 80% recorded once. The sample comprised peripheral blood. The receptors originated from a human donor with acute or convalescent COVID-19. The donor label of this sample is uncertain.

In nucleotides, the CDR3 is TGTGCCAGCAGGGTGGGGGCGGGGGCGATCGCTGAAGCTTTCTTT. This codes for CASRVGAGAIAEAFF. The rearrangement links TRBV27 to TRBJ1-1, with a tentative D call TRBD1 (6 bases). The CDR3 totals 15 residues. V was trimmed by 6 bases and J by 6 bases, leaving 20 bases between them. Germline V gives CDR1 MNHEY, CDR2 SMNVEV (reference sequence).

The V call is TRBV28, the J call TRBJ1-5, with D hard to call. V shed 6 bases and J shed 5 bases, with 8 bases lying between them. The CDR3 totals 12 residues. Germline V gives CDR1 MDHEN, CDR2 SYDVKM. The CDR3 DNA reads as TGTGCCAGCAGGGGCCCAGATCAGCCCCAGCATTTT. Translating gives CASRGPDQPQHF.

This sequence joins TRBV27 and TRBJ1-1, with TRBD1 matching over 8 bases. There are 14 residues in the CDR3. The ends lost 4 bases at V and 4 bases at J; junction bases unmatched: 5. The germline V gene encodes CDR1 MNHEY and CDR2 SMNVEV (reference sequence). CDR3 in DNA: TGTGCCAGCAGTTCTCGGACAGGGACCACTGAAGCTTTCTTT. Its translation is CASSSRTGTTEAFF.

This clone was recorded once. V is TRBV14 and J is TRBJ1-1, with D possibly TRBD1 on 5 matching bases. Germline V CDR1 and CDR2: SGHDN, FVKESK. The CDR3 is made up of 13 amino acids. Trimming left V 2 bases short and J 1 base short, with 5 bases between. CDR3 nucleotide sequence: TGTGCCAGCAGCCAACAGGGGAACACTGAAGCTTTCTTT. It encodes CASSQQGNTEAFF. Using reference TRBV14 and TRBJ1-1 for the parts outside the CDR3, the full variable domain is EAGVTQFPSHSVIEKGQTVTLRCDPISGHDNLYWYRRVMGKEIKFLLHFVKESKQDESGMPNNRFLAERTGGTYSTLKVQPAELEDSGVYFCASSQQGNTEAFFGQGTRLTVV.

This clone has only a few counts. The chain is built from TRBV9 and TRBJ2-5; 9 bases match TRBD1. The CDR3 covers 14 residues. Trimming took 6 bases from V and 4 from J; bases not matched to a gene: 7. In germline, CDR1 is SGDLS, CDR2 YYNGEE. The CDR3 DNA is TGTGCCAGCACGAACGGGACAGGGATAGAGACCCAGTACTTC. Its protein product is CASTNGTGIETQYF.

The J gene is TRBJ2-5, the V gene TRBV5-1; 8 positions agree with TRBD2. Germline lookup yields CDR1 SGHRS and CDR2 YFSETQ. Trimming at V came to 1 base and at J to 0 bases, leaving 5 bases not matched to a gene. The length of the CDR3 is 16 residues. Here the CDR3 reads CASSLFGRANQETQYF. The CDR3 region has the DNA TGCGCCAGCAGCTTGTTCGGGAGGGCCAACCAAGAGACCCAGTACTTC.

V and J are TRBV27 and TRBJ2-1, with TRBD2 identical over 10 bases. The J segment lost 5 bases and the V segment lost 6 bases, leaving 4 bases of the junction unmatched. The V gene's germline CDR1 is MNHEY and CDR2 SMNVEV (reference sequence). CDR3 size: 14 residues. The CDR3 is CASSLTSGHNEQFF. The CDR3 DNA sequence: TGTGCCAGCAGCCTGACTAGCGGGCACAATGAGCAGTTCTTC.

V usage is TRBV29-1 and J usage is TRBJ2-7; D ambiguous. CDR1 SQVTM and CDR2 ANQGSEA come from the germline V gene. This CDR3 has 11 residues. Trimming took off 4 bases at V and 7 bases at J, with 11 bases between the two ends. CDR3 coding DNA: TGCAGCGTTGCCCCCCCTTTGGAGCAGTACTTC. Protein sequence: CSVAPPLEQYF.

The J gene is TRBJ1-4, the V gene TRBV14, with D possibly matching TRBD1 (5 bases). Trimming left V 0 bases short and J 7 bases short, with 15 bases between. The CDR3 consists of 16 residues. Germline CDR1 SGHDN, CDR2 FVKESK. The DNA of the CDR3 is TGTGCCAGCAGCCAAGAGGCCAGGGTGAAGAGTGAAAAACTGTTTTTT. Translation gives CASSQEARVKSEKLFF.

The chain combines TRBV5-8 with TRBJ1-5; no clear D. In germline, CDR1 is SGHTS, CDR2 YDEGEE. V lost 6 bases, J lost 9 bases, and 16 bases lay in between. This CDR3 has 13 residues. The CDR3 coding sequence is TGTGCCAGCACCCCCGTGTCTGGGAGGCCCCAGCATTTT. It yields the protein CASTPVSGRPQHF.

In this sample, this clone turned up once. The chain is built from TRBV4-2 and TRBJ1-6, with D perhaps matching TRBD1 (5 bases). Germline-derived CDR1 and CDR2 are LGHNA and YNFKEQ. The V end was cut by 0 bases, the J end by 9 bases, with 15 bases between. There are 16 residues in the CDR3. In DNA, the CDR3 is TGTGCCAGCAGCCAAGATTACAGCCAGGGTTTTTCACCCCTCCACTTT. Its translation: CASSQDYSQGFSPLHF.

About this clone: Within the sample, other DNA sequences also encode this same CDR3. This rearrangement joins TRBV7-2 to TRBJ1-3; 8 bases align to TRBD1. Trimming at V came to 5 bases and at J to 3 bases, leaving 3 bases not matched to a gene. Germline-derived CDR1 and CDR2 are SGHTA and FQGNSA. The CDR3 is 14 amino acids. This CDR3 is CASSRGQGGNTIYF. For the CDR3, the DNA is TGTGCCAGCAGCCGTGGACAGGGTGGAAACACCATATATTTT.

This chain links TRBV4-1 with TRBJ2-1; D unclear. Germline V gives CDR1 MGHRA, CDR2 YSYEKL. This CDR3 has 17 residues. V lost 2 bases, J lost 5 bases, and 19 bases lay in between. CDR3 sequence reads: CASSQPSAHRGHNEQFF. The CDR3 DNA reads TGCGCCAGCAGCCAACCGAGCGCTCACCGAGGCCACAATGAGCAGTTCTTC.

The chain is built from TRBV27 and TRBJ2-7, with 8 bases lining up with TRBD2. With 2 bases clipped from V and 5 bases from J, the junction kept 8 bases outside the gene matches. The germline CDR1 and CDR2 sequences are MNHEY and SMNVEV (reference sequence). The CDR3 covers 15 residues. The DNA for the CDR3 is TGTGCCAGCAGTTTAGCCAGCGGGAGAATCCACGAGCAGTACTTC. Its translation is CASSLASGRIHEQYF.

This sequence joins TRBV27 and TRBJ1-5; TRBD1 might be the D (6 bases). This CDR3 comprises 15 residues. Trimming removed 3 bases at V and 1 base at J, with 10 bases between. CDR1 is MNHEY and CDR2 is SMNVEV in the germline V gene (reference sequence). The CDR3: CASSFQGTSNQPQHF. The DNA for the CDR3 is TGTGCCAGCAGTTTTCAAGGGACAAGCAATCAGCCCCAGCATTTT.